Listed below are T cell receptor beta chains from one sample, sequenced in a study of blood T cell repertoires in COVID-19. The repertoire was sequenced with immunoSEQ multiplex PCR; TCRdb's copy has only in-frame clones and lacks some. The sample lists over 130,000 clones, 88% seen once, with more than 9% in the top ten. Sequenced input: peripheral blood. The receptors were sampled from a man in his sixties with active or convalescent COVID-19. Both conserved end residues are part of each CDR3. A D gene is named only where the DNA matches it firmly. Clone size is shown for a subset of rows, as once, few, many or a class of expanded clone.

cdr3_nt: TGTGCCAGCAGTGACTCAGTAACAGGTTCGGATACGCAGTATTTT; cdr3_aa: CASSDSVTGSDTQYF; d_call: NA; v_call: TRBV6-4; clone_size: NA; j_call: TRBJ2-3
cdr3_nt: TGCGCCAGCAGGACTGGAGGCTATGGCGGCTACACCTTC; cdr3_aa: CASRTGGYGGYTF; d_call: NA; v_call: TRBV5-1; clone_size: few; j_call: TRBJ1-2
cdr3_nt: TGCAGCGCCTGGGACACTGGCTCTGGAAACACCATATATTTT; cdr3_aa: CSAWDTGSGNTIYF; d_call: NA; v_call: TRBV29-1; clone_size: NA; j_call: TRBJ1-3
cdr3_nt: TGCGCCAGCAGCTTGGACGGGACTAGCGGGACAGATACGCAGTATTTT; cdr3_aa: CASSLDGTSGTDTQYF; d_call: TRBD2; v_call: TRBV5-1; clone_size: NA; j_call: TRBJ2-3
cdr3_nt: TGTGCCAGCAGCTTAAGTGCGGGGAGCTCCTACAATGAGCAGTTCTTC; cdr3_aa: CASSLSAGSSYNEQFF; d_call: NA; v_call: TRBV7-3; clone_size: NA; j_call: TRBJ2-1
cdr3_nt: TGCAGCGTCGAAGGTGGGGCTACTTGGGAGACCCAGTACTTC; cdr3_aa: CSVEGGATWETQYF; d_call: NA; v_call: TRBV29-1; clone_size: NA; j_call: TRBJ2-5
cdr3_nt: TGTGCCAGCTCACCGCTAGACAGCACAGATACGCAGTATTTT; cdr3_aa: CASSPLDSTDTQYF; d_call: NA; v_call: TRBV18; clone_size: NA; j_call: TRBJ2-3
cdr3_nt: TGTGCCAGCAGGGGAACAGGGCGCGGAGGCTACACCTTC; cdr3_aa: CASRGTGRGGYTF; d_call: NA; v_call: TRBV27; clone_size: NA; j_call: TRBJ1-2
cdr3_nt: TGTGCCAGCAGCCTCCTAGCGGGAGGGGGTCGCTACGAGCAGTACTTC; cdr3_aa: CASSLLAGGGRYEQYF; d_call: TRBD2; v_call: TRBV7-9; clone_size: NA; j_call: TRBJ2-7
cdr3_nt: TGTGCCAGCAGCGGAGGGACTAGCGGGACCGGGGAGCTGTTTTTT; cdr3_aa: CASSGGTSGTGELFF; d_call: TRBD2; v_call: TRBV9; clone_size: few; j_call: TRBJ2-2
cdr3_nt: TGTGCCAGCATCCCCGGGACAGATGCCTACGAGCAGTACTTC; cdr3_aa: CASIPGTDAYEQYF; d_call: TRBD1; v_call: TRBV2; clone_size: NA; j_call: TRBJ2-7
cdr3_nt: TGTGCCAGCAGCTTAGTACCCAGGCGGGTCAGCTCCTACAATGAGCAGTTCTTC; cdr3_aa: CASSLVPRRVSSYNEQFF; d_call: NA; v_call: TRBV11-2; clone_size: once; j_call: TRBJ2-1
cdr3_nt: TGTGCCAGCAGCCCGGACAGAACTTATGGCTACACCTTC; cdr3_aa: CASSPDRTYGYTF; d_call: NA; v_call: TRBV3-1/TRBV3-2; clone_size: NA; j_call: TRBJ1-2
cdr3_nt: TGTGCCAGCAGCTTGGACAGGGCAGGGGGGGAGACCCAGTACTTC; cdr3_aa: CASSLDRAGGETQYF; d_call: NA; v_call: TRBV5-4; clone_size: NA; j_call: TRBJ2-5
cdr3_nt: TGTGCCATCAGGAGGGAAGGACAGCCCCAGCATTTT; cdr3_aa: CAIRREGQPQHF; d_call: NA; v_call: TRBV10-3; clone_size: NA; j_call: TRBJ1-5
cdr3_nt: TGTGCCAGCAGCCAAAGGACTAGCGGGAGGCCCACCTACGAGCAGTACTTC; cdr3_aa: CASSQRTSGRPTYEQYF; d_call: TRBD2; v_call: TRBV3-1/TRBV3-2; clone_size: NA; j_call: TRBJ2-7
cdr3_nt: TGTGCCAGTAGCTTCGGAGAGCACAGGGGGCGTCAGCCCCAGCATTTT; cdr3_aa: CASSFGEHRGRQPQHF; d_call: TRBD1; v_call: TRBV19; clone_size: NA; j_call: TRBJ1-5
cdr3_nt: TGTGCCAGCAGCAAAGCTCAGGGGGCTAGCGGGAATAGCGAGCAGTACTTC; cdr3_aa: CASSKAQGASGNSEQYF; d_call: NA; v_call: TRBV21-1; clone_size: NA; j_call: TRBJ2-7
cdr3_nt: TGTGCCAGCAGACTTTGGGCAGGGGGCGTCAAGGAGACCCAGTACTTC; cdr3_aa: CASRLWAGGVKETQYF; d_call: TRBD1; v_call: TRBV28; clone_size: NA; j_call: TRBJ2-5
cdr3_nt: TGTGCCAGCAGCCCAAGGCGGGAGCGTTACAATGAGCAGTTCTTC; cdr3_aa: CASSPRRERYNEQFF; d_call: TRBD2; v_call: TRBV6-6; clone_size: NA; j_call: TRBJ2-1
cdr3_nt: TGTGCCAGCAGGGGTGGGACTAGCGCTTTCACAGATACGCAGTATTTT; cdr3_aa: CASRGGTSAFTDTQYF; d_call: TRBD2; v_call: TRBV3-1/TRBV3-2; clone_size: once; j_call: TRBJ2-3
cdr3_nt: TGCGCCAGCAGCTCTGGGACAGGTAATTACAATGAGCAGTTCTTC; cdr3_aa: CASSSGTGNYNEQFF; d_call: TRBD1; v_call: TRBV5-1; clone_size: few; j_call: TRBJ2-1
cdr3_nt: TGTGCCAGCAGCCAACACAGCGGTGCTGGGGCCAACGTCCTGACTTTC; cdr3_aa: CASSQHSGAGANVLTF; d_call: NA; v_call: TRBV3-1/TRBV3-2; clone_size: NA; j_call: TRBJ2-6
cdr3_nt: TGTGCCAGCTCACCGATCGAGGGTCCTAACTATGGCTACACCTTC; cdr3_aa: CASSPIEGPNYGYTF; d_call: NA; v_call: TRBV18; clone_size: NA; j_call: TRBJ1-2
cdr3_nt: TGCAGTGCTAGTCCCGTTCAGCGCCTACTCCAAGAGACCCAGTACTTC; cdr3_aa: CSASPVQRLLQETQYF; d_call: NA; v_call: TRBV20-1; clone_size: NA; j_call: TRBJ2-5
cdr3_nt: TGTGCCAGCAGTTTCCTCAAGGGGACAGGGGAATTAGAGCTGTTTTTT; cdr3_aa: CASSFLKGTGELELFF; d_call: TRBD1; v_call: TRBV27; clone_size: NA; j_call: TRBJ2-2
cdr3_nt: TGTGCCAGCAGCCGGACAGGGGGCACTGAAGCTTTCTTT; cdr3_aa: CASSRTGGTEAFF; d_call: TRBD1; v_call: TRBV3-1/TRBV3-2; clone_size: NA; j_call: TRBJ1-1
cdr3_nt: TGTGCCAGCTCATCTTCTAGCACAGATACGCAGTATTTT; cdr3_aa: CASSSSSTDTQYF; d_call: NA; v_call: TRBV18; clone_size: NA; j_call: TRBJ2-3
cdr3_nt: TGTGCCAGCAGCTTAGAACAGCATTTCTCTGGAAACACCATATATTTT; cdr3_aa: CASSLEQHFSGNTIYF; d_call: NA; v_call: TRBV7-9; clone_size: NA; j_call: TRBJ1-3
cdr3_nt: TGTGCCAGCAGCCTTCGTCCCCGGACAGAAAACACCGGGGAGCTGTTTTTT; cdr3_aa: CASSLRPRTENTGELFF; d_call: NA; v_call: TRBV5-5; clone_size: NA; j_call: TRBJ2-2
cdr3_nt: TGTGCCAGCAGTTGGTCCGCCGGTGAGCAGTTCTTC; cdr3_aa: CASSWSAGEQFF; d_call: NA; v_call: TRBV25-1; clone_size: once; j_call: TRBJ2-1
cdr3_nt: TGTGCCAGCAGCTTCCTAGCGGGGCCGGTGAAATACAATGAGCAGTTCTTC; cdr3_aa: CASSFLAGPVKYNEQFF; d_call: TRBD2; v_call: TRBV7-9; clone_size: few; j_call: TRBJ2-1
cdr3_nt: TGTGCCAGTAGCGGATCCCCCCGGGAAACTAATGAAAAACTGTTTTTT; cdr3_aa: CASSGSPRETNEKLFF; d_call: NA; v_call: TRBV19; clone_size: NA; j_call: TRBJ1-4
cdr3_nt: TGTGCCAGCAGCTTAGTTCCAGGGCCGACCTACGAGCAGTACTTC; cdr3_aa: CASSLVPGPTYEQYF; d_call: NA; v_call: TRBV11-2; clone_size: NA; j_call: TRBJ2-7
cdr3_nt: TGTGCCAGCTCACCCATCAGGGGTGTCGAGGAGCAGTACTTC; cdr3_aa: CASSPIRGVEEQYF; d_call: NA; v_call: TRBV18; clone_size: NA; j_call: TRBJ2-7
cdr3_nt: TGTGCCCCCAACCCCGGTGGCAGAGGGACAGATACGCAGTATTTT; cdr3_aa: CAPNPGGRGTDTQYF; d_call: NA; v_call: TRBV7-9; clone_size: NA; j_call: TRBJ2-3
cdr3_nt: TGTGCCAGCAGCTTTTGGACAGGGGTCAATGAGCAGTTCTTC; cdr3_aa: CASSFWTGVNEQFF; d_call: TRBD1; v_call: TRBV13; clone_size: few; j_call: TRBJ2-1
cdr3_nt: TGTGCCAGCAGCCCAGGTGGAGGGGTGAACACCATATATTTT; cdr3_aa: CASSPGGGVNTIYF; d_call: NA; v_call: TRBV11-3; clone_size: NA; j_call: TRBJ1-3